A selection of T cell receptor beta chains follows, all from one sample in a study of early T cells in non-severe SARS-CoV-2 infection. MiXCR, applied by TCRdb to the 5' RACE reads, yields one record per CDR3 protein. The sample lists around 30,000 distinct CDR3 sequences, about 5% occurring once. Sequencing used whole blood. Receptors were obtained from an adult who was a healthcare worker with PCR-confirmed SARS-CoV-2 infection or an uninfected control (not recorded which). Each CDR3 is given with its conserved first and last residue. A D gene is named only where the DNA matches it firmly. Some rows have no size entry. The others give once, few or many, or a class for an expanded clone.

clone_size,v_call,d_call,j_call,cdr3_nt,cdr3_aa
.,TRBV24-1,.,TRBJ2-3,TGTGCCACCAGTGAAGGGGGCACAGATACGCAGTATTTT,CATSEGGTDTQYF
many,TRBV7-9,.,TRBJ1-2,TGTGCCAGCAGACCCCGCCTGGACGGTGGCTACACCTTC,CASRPRLDGGYTF
few,TRBV7-6,TRBD2,TRBJ2-2,TGTGCCAGCAGCCCCCTAGCGGGAGAGGTCACCGGGGAGCTGTTTTTT,CASSPLAGEVTGELFF
.,TRBV15,TRBD2,TRBJ2-1,TGTGCCACCACCAGGACTAGCGGACCTATTTACAATGAGCAGTTCTTC,CATTRTSGPIYNEQFF
medium-sized,TRBV3-1,.,TRBJ1-5,TGTGCCAGCAGCCAAGGTCAAGCTTATCAGCCCCAGCATTTT,CASSQGQAYQPQHF
many,TRBV4-2,.,TRBJ2-3,TGTGCCAGCAGCCAAGGAGGTACGCAGTATTTT,CASSQGGTQYF
.,TRBV6-5,TRBD1,TRBJ2-6,TGTGCCAGCAGTATCGGACAGGGAGTATCTGGGGCCAACGTCCTGACTTTC,CASSIGQGVSGANVLTF
many,TRBV20-1,.,TRBJ2-7,TGCAGTGCTAGATCAAGGAGCTCCTACGAGCAGTACTTC,CSARSRSSYEQYF
.,TRBV6-5,TRBD2,TRBJ2-5,TGTGCCAGCAGTTACTCGGATACTAGCGGGAGTTCCCAGTACTTC,CASSYSDTSGSSQYF
.,TRBV7-2,.,TRBJ2-6,TGTGCCAGCAGCGCCACGGGGGCCAACGTCCTGACTTTC,CASSATGANVLTF
many,TRBV2,.,TRBJ2-1,TGTGCCAGCAAAAACAGCAATGAGCAGTTCTTC,CASKNSNEQFF
many,TRBV5-1,.,TRBJ1-5,TGCGCCAGCAGCTTGGAAGGGGGAGGCCAGCCCCAGCATTTT,CASSLEGGGQPQHF
many,TRBV28,.,TRBJ2-7,TGTGCCAGCAGGACCCTGTACGAGCAGTACTTC,CASRTLYEQYF
.,TRBV28,.,TRBJ2-7,TGTGCCAGCAGAGGGGGATCATATCGGGACTACGAGCAGTACTTC,CASRGGSYRDYEQYF
few,TRBV5-1,.,TRBJ2-3,TGCGCCAGCAGCTTGTTAGCAACGGGCGATAGCACAGATACGCAGTATTTT,CASSLLATGDSTDTQYF
many,TRBV10-2,TRBD2,TRBJ2-1,TGCGCCAGCAGTGGGGGGACTAGCGGCCACAATGAGCAGTTCTTC,CASSGGTSGHNEQFF
few,TRBV28,.,TRBJ1-6,TGTGCCAGCAGTTTATCGGGCACTGGGGGAAGAAGGTCACCCCTCCACTTT,CASSLSGTGGRRSPLHF
many,TRBV2,.,TRBJ2-6,TGTGCCAGCAGTGAATCGGTATCTGGGGCCAACGTCCTGACTTTC,CASSESVSGANVLTF
many,TRBV6-6,TRBD2,TRBJ2-1,TGTGCCAGCAGCGCGACTAGCGGGGAGGGCAATGAGCAGTTCTTC,CASSATSGEGNEQFF
few,TRBV6-2/TRBV6-3,.,TRBJ2-7,TGTGCCAGCAGTTTGGAGCTAACTTCCTACGAGCAGTACTTC,CASSLELTSYEQYF
many,TRBV19,.,TRBJ2-7,TGTGCCAGTAGTATCGCGGTGGGGAGCGAGCAGTACTTC,CASSIAVGSEQYF
many,TRBV5-1,.,TRBJ1-4,TGCGCCAGCAGCTTGGGAGGGCCAGCGGGTGAAAAACTGTTTTTT,CASSLGGPAGEKLFF
few,TRBV20-1,TRBD1,TRBJ1-2,TGCAGTGCCAGGCGGACAGGGGACGGCTATGGCTACACCTTC,CSARRTGDGYGYTF
many,TRBV7-7,.,TRBJ2-5,TGTGCCAGCAGCTTAGCTGGAGCGGGAGAGACCCAGTACTTC,CASSLAGAGETQYF
many,TRBV20-1,.,TRBJ2-3,TGCAGTGCCTACGGGGCCGCCGCTGACACAGATACGCAGTATTTT,CSAYGAAADTDTQYF